This T cell receptor beta chain was profiled in a study of regulatory T cells in long-lasting Graves disease. Study-wide background: Persistent cases took antithyroid drugs over 5 years and stayed TSH receptor antibody positive. General study points: Relative to newly diagnosed Graves' patients, persistent ones had lower TCR diversity. With a small sample size, accuracy may have been reduced. Persistent patients shared more public clonotypes (approximately 2,700) than newly diagnosed patients (approximately 1,000).

Time point reported: persistent/refractory GD, antithyroid drugs over 5 years with positive TRAb. PBMC RNA was the source of the TCR library. Details on this clonotype: The target antigen is unknown.

Trimming removed 9 bases from V and 5 bases from J, with 13 bases in between. The CDR3 covers 12 residues. Germline CDR1 LNHDA, CDR2 SQIVND (reference sequence). Arm-PCR with iRepertoire HTBI primers amplified the CDR3 regions for these TCR beta libraries. TCRdb passed the multiplex PCR reads through MiXCR, listing each CDR3 protein once. The repertoire has 300,000 or so distinct CDR3 sequences, about 18% of them found once; the top ten carry roughly 27%. The source was peripheral blood mononuclear cells (PBMCs), collected when the disease was refractory, from a patient treated with antithyroid drugs. The chain carries TRBV19 and TRBJ1-1; possible D gene TRBD1, 6 bases. This receptor was obtained from a female donor with Graves disease. The CDR3 DNA sequence: TGTGCCAGCGGCCAGGGGAGGACTGAAGCTTTCTTT. Its protein is CASGQGRTEAFF.